The clone carrying this T cell receptor beta chain was seen a single time. A much bigger clone sits one base away, suggesting this may be a read error. Ophthalmopathy was moderately-to-severely active, CAS at least 3, NOSPECS at least 4, lasting under 3 months. Patients with other autoimmune diseases, uncontrolled infections, pregnancy or lactation were excluded. This sample was included in a study of Graves' ophthalmopathy and Graves' hyperthyroidism. The authors amplified TCR beta CDR3 regions from RNA transcripts. First-round RT-PCR used HTBI primers; second-round multiplex PCR followed. TCRdb re-called the multiplex PCR reads with MiXCR, one entry per CDR3 protein. Here the sample spans 660,000 or so distinct CDR3 sequences, under 50% being singletons. This CDR3 is built from 16 residues.

The sequencing input was peripheral blood. The clonotype was recovered from an adult man with Graves' ophthalmopathy. J is TRBJ2-5 and V is TRBV12-3 or TRBV12-4; TRBD2 agrees at 10 bases. This CDR3 reads CASSYPLLAGEEAQYF. CDR3 DNA: TGTGCCAGCAGTTACCCCCTTCTAGCGGGGGAAGAGGCCCAGTACTTC.